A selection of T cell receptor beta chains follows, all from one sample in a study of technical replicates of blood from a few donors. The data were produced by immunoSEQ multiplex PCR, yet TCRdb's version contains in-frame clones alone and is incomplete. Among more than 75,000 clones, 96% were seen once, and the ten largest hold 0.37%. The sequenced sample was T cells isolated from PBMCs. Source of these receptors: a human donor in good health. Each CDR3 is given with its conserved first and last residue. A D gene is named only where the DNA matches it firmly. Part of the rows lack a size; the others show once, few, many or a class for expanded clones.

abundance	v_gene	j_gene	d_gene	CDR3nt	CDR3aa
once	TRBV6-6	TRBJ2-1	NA	TGTGCCAGCAGTCCTAGCTATCGCTACAATGAGCAGTTCTTC	CASSPSYRYNEQFF
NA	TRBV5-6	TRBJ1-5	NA	TGTGCCAGCAGCTTGTCAGGGAGGGACAATCAGCCCCAGCATTTT	CASSLSGRDNQPQHF
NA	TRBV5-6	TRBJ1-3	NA	TGTGCCAGCAGCTTGGGCAGGGATGGAAACACCATATATTTT	CASSLGRDGNTIYF
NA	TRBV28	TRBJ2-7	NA	TGTGCCAGCAGTAACCGGGATTACTACGAGCAGTACTTC	CASSNRDYYEQYF
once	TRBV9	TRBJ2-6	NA	TGTGCCAGCAGCGCGTACTCTGGGGCCAACGTCCTGACTTTC	CASSAYSGANVLTF
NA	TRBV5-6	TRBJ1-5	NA	TGTGCCAGCAGCCTTGACAGTCTTCCCAATCAGCCCCAGCATTTT	CASSLDSLPNQPQHF
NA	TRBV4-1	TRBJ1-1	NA	TGCGCCAGCAGCCTGAGGGACACCAACACTGAAGCTTTCTTT	CASSLRDTNTEAFF
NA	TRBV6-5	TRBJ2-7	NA	TGTGCCAGCAGTAGAACAGGGCTCTACGAGCAGTACTTC	CASSRTGLYEQYF
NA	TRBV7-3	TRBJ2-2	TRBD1	TGTGCCAGCAGCTTGGACAGGGGGGCCGGGGAGCTGTTTTTT	CASSLDRGAGELFF
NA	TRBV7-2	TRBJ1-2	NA	TGTGCCAGCAGCTTAGGCAGTCCAGGACAGAATTTTAACTATGGCTACACCTTC	CASSLGSPGQNFNYGYTF
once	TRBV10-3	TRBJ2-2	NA	TGTGCGATCGATCCGGAGGCGGACACCGGGGAGCTGTTTTTT	CAIDPEADTGELFF
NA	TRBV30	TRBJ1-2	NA	TGTGCCTGGAGTGTCAAGGCGGAGGGTGGCTACACCTTC	CAWSVKAEGGYTF
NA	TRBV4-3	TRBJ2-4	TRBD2	TGCGCCAGCAGCCTAGGGACTAGCGCATCGAACAACATTCAGTACTTC	CASSLGTSASNNIQYF
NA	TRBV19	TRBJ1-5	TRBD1	TGTGCCAGCCTCTCCCGACAGGGCGACCAGCCCCAGCATTTT	CASLSRQGDQPQHF
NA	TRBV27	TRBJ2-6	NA	TGTGCCAGCAGTTTAAATCCAGGGGCCGGGGCCAACGTCCTGACTTTC	CASSLNPGAGANVLTF
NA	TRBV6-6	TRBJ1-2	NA	TGTGCCAGCAGTCCGCAGGGATTTGCTGGCTACACCTTC	CASSPQGFAGYTF
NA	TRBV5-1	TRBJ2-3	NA	TGCGCCAGTGGGGGCGATACGCAGTATTTT	CASGGDTQYF
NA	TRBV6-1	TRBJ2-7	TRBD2	TGTGCCAGCAGGTCAAGCGGGAGACCCTACGAGCAGTACTTC	CASRSSGRPYEQYF
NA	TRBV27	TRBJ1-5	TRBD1	TGTGCCAGCAGTCGATACGGACAGGGAGGGGATCAGCCCCAGCATTTT	CASSRYGQGGDQPQHF
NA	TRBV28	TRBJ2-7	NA	TGTGCCAGCAGTTTAAACTCGGGCTACGAGCAGTACTTC	CASSLNSGYEQYF
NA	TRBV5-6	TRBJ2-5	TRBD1	TGTGCCAGCAGCGTCTGGGACAGACAAGAGACCCAGTACTTC	CASSVWDRQETQYF
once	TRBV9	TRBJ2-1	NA	TGTGCCAGCAGCGTCTGGGAGCGGAAGAATGAGCAGTTCTTC	CASSVWERKNEQFF
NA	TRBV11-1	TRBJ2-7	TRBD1	TGTGCCAGCAGCTTAGTGTCGCAGGGGGTACAGTACTTC	CASSLVSQGVQYF
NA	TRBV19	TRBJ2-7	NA	TGTGCCAGTAGTCCACAGGTCGTAAGCTCCTACGAGCAGTACTTC	CASSPQVVSSYEQYF
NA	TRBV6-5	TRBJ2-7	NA	TGTGCCAGCAGTTACTCGAGAACAGTTGAGCAGTACTTC	CASSYSRTVEQYF
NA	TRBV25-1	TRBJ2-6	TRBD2	TGTGCCAGCAGTGATGCGGGAGACTTTAGTGGGGCCAACGTCCTGACTTTC	CASSDAGDFSGANVLTF
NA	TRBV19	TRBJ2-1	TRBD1	TGTGCCAGTAGTTGGGGGACAGGGAAGCTAAATGAGCAGTTCTTC	CASSWGTGKLNEQFF
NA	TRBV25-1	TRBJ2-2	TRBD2	TGTGCCAGCAGTTCACTAGCGAAGAACACCGGGGAGCTGTTTTTT	CASSSLAKNTGELFF
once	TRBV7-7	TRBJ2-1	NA	TGTGCCAGCAGCTTGGATAGAGGAAATGAGCAGTTCTTC	CASSLDRGNEQFF
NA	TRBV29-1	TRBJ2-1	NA	TGCAGCATACAGGGGGGGGATGAGCAGTTCTTC	CSIQGGDEQFF
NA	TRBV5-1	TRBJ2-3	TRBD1	TGCGCCAGCAGCTTGGCGGGACAGGGAGAAGATACGCAGTATTTT	CASSLAGQGEDTQYF
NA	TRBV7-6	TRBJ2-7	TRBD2	TGTGCCAGCAGCTTAGGGGACGCGGGAGGTTACTACGAGCAGTACTTC	CASSLGDAGGYYEQYF
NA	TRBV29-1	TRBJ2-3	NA	TGCAGCGTCCCGTTGAGGGCATTCACAGATACGCAGTATTTT	CSVPLRAFTDTQYF
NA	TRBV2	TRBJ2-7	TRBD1	TGTGCCAGCAGTCGGGACAGGGGAAGCGAGCAGTACTTC	CASSRDRGSEQYF